This paragraph reports one TCR beta chain. The antigen is undetermined. TCRdb independently ran MiXCR on the reads; one entry per CDR3 protein. The table includes approximately 700,000 distinct CDR3 sequences, about 40% detected once. The germline V and J ends were trimmed by 5 bases and 7 bases, with 26 bases remaining between them. This CDR3 is built from 17 residues. The germline CDR1 and CDR2 sequences are MNHEY and SMNVEV (reference sequence). The data are from a study of T cell repertoires in cytomegalovirus infection. Background on the study: In public TCR beta signatures, there were indications of both CMV infection and matching HLA type.

Study findings and constraints: Within the response measured ex vivo, HLA-C-restricted CMV-specific TCR beta clonotypes were dominant. Adding up the frequency of public TCR beta families identified people who carried CMV plus the relevant HLA.

The chain links TRBV27 to TRBJ1-2, with D perhaps TRBD1 (5 bases). The sequenced material came from PBMCs. This sequence was found in a human donor in good health (CMV status not recorded). Some clones in this sample may be carry-over from other donors' samples. Written as DNA, the CDR3 is TGTGCCAGCAGTCTAGTCTCCTTAGGGGATGCGACACTTGGCTACACCTTC. It encodes CASSLVSLGDATLGYTF.